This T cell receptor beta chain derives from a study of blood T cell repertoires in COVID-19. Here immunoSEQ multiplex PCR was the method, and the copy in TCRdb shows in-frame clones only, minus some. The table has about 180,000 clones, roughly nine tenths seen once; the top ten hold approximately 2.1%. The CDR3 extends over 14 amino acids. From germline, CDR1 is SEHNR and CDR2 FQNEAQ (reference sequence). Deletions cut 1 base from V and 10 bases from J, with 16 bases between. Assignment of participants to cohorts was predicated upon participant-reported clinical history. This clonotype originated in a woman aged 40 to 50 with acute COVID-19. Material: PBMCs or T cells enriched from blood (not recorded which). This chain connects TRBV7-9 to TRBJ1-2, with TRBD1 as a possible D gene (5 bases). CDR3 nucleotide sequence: TGTGCCAGCAGCTTAGTTCGGCAGGGTAGGGACTACACCTTC. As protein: CASSLVRQGRDYTF.